This T cell receptor beta chain was documented in a study of T cell responses to AZD1222 COVID-19 vaccine. Findings of the study overall: Reports say nearly half of spike-specific TCRs go after unmutated variant regions. Spike-wide coverage was observed for vaccine-associated CD4 TCRs, with dominant responses at 160-218 and 743-854. The peak T cell response came first, and repertoires were sampled only after it. Clonal diversity may have been underestimated in mostly white British donors.

The data were produced by immunoSEQ multiplex PCR, yet TCRdb's version contains in-frame clones alone and is incomplete. The table has roughly 130,000 clones, 88% seen once. Comments on this clone: The antigen remains unidentified.

Trimming removed 5 bases from V and 2 bases from J, with 7 bases in between. The CDR3 runs to 12 residues. Germline CDR1 SGHTA, CDR2 FQGNSA. V and J are TRBV7-2 and TRBJ2-7; D call uncertain. The source is an adult in good health. This material consisted of peripheral blood, taken on day 0 of AZD1222 vaccination. The CDR3 nucleotides read TGTGCCAGCAGCCCCGGCGCCTACGAGCAGTACTTC. Translation: CASSPGAYEQYF. The full variable domain, with the rest looked up from reference TRBV7-2 and TRBJ2-7, is GAGVSQSPSNKVTEKGKDVELRCDPISGHTALYWYRQSLGQGLEFLIYFQGNSAPDKSGLPSDRFSAERTGGSVSTLTIQRTQQEDSAVYLCASSPGAYEQYFGPGTRLTVT.